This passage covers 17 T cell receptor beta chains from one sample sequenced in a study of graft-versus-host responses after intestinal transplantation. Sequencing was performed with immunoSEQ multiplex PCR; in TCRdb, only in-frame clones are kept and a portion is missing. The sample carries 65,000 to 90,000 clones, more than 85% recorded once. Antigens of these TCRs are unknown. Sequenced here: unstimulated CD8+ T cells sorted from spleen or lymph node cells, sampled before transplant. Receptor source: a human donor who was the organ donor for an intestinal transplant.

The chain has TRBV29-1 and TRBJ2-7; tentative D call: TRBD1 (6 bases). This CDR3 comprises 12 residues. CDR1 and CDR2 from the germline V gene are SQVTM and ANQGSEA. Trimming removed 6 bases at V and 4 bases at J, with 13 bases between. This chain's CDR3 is CSVRDTKYEQYF. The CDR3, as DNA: TGCAGCGTCCGGGACACCAAGTACGAGCAGTACTTC.

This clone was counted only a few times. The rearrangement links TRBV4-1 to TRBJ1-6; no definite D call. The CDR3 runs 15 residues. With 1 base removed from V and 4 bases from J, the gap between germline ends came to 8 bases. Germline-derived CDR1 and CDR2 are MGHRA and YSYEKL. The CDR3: CASSQGPGYNSPLHF. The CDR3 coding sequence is TGCGCCAGCAGCCAAGGGCCGGGATATAATTCACCCCTCCACTTT.

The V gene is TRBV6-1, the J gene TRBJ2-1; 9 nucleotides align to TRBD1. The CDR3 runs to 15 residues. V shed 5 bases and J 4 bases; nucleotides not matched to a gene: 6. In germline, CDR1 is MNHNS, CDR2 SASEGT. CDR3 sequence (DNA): TGTGCCAGCAGTTCGGGACAGGGACAATACAATGAGCAGTTCTTC. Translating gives CASSSGQGQYNEQFF.

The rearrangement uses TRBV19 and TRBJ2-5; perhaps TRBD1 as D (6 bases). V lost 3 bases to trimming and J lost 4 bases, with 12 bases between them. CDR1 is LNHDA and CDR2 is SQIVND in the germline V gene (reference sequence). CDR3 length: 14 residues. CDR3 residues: CASSMVLGGETQYF. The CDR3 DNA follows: TGTGCCAGTAGTATGGTACTAGGGGGAGAGACCCAGTACTTC.

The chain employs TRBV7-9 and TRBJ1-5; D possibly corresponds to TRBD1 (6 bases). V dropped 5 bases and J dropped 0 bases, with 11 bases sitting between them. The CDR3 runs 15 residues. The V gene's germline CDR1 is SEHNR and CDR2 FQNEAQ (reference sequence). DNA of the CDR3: TGTGCCAGCAGCCGCTCAGGGGCTAGCAATCAGCCCCAGCATTTT. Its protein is CASSRSGASNQPQHF.

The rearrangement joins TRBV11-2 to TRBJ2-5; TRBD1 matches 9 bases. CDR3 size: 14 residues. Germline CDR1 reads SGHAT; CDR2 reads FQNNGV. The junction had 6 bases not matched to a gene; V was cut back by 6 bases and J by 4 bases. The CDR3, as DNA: TGTGCCAGCAGTAACCGACAGGGGGGAGAGACCCAGTACTTC. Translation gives CASSNRQGGETQYF.

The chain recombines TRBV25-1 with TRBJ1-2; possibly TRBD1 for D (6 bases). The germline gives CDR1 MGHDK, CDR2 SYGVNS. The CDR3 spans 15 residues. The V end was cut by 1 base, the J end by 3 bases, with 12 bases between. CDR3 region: CASSEWGAEYYGYTF. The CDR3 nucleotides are TGTGCCAGCAGTGAATGGGGGGCAGAATACTATGGCTACACCTTC.

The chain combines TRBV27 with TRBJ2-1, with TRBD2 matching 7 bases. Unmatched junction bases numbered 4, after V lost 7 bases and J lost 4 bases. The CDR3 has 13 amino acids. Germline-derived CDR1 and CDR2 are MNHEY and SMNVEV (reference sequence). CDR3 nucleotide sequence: TGTGCCAGCATGCGGGAGTTTTACAATGAGCAGTTCTTC. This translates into CASMREFYNEQFF.

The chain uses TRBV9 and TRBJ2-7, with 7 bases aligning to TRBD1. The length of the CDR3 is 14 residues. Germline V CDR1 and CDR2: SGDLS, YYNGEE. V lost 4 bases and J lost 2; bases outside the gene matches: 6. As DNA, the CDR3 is TGTGCCAGCAGCCCCTGGACAGGTACCTACGAGCAGTACTTC. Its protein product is CASSPWTGTYEQYF.

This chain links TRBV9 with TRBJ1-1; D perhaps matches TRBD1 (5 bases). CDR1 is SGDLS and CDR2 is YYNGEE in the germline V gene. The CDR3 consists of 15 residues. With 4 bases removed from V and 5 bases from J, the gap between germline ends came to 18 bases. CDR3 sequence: CASSPSGGGRTEAFF. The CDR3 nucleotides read TGTGCCAGCAGCCCGAGTGGGGGAGGTAGAACTGAAGCTTTCTTT.

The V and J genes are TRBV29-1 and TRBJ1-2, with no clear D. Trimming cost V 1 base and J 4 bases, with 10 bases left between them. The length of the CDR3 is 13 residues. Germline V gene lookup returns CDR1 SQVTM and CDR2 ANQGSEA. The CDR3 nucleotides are TGCAGCGTTGAAGTCGGAAACAGCTATGGCTACACCTTC. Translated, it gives CSVEVGNSYGYTF.

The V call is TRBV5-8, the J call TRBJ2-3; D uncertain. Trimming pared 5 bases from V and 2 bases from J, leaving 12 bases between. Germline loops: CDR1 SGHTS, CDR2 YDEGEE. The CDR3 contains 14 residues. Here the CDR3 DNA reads TGTGCCAGCAGTCTCGCGGCCTCCACAGATACGCAGTATTTT. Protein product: CASSLAASTDTQYF.

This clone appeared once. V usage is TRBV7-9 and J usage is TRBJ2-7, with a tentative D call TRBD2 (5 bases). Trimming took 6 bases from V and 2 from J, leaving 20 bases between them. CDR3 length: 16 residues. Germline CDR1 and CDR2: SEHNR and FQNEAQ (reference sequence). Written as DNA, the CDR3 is TGTGCCAGCAGTTCAGACGACGGGAAGTTCGCCTACGAGCAGTACTTC. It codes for CASSSDDGKFAYEQYF.

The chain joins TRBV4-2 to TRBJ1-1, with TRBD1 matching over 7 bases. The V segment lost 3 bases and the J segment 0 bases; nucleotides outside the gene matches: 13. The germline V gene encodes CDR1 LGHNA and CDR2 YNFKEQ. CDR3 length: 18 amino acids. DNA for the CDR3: TGTGCCAGCAGCCAGGGGACAGCGGAGGTCCGGGTGAACACTGAAGCTTTCTTT. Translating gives CASSQGTAEVRVNTEAFF.

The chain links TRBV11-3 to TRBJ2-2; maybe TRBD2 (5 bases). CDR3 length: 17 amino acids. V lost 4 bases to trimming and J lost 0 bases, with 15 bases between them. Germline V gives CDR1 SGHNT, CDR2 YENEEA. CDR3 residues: CASSSHQDSANTGELFF. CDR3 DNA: TGTGCCAGCAGCTCGCACCAGGACTCCGCGAACACCGGGGAGCTGTTTTTT. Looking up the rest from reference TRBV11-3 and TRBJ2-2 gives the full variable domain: EAGVVQSPRYKIIEKKQPVAFWCNPISGHNTLYWYLQNLGQGPELLIRYENEEAVDDSQLPKDRFSAERLKGVDSTLKIQPAELGDSAVYLCASSSHQDSANTGELFFGEGSRLTVL.

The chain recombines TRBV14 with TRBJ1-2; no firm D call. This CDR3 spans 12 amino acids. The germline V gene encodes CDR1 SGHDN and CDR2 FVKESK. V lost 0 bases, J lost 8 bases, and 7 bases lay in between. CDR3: CASSQEGYGYTF. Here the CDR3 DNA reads TGTGCCAGCAGCCAAGAAGGTTACGGCTACACCTTC.

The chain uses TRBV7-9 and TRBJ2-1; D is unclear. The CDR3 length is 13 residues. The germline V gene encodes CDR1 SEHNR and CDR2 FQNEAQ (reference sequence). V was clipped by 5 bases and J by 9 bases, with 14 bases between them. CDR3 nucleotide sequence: TGTGCCAGCAGCCGTCTTCGTTTTGTTGAGCAGTTCTTC. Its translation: CASSRLRFVEQFF. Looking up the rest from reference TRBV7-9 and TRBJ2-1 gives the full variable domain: DTGVSQNPRHKITKRGQNVTFRCDPISEHNRLYWYRQTLGQGPEFLTYFQNEAQLEKSRLLSDRFSAERPKGSFSTLEIQRTEQGDSAMYLCASSRLRFVEQFFGPGTRLTVL.